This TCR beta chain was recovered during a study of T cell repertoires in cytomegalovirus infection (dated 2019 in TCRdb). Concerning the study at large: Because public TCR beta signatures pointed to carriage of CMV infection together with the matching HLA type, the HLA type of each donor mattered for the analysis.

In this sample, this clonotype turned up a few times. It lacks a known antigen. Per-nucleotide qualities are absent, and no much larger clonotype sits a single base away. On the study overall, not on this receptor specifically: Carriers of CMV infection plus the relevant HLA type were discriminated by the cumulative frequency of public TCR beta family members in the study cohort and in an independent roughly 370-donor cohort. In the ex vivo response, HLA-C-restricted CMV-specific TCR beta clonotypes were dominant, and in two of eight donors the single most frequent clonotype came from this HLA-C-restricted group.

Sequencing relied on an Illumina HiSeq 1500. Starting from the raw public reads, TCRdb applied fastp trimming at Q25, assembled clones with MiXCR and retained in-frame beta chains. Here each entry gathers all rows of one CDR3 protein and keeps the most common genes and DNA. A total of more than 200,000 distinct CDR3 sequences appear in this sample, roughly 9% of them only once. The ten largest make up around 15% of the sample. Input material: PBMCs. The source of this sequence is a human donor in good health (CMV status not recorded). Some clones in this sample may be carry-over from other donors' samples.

The sequenced DNA: TGCGCCAGCAGCCAAGATCAGGGTAGAACCCCCCTCCACTTT. Translated, this is CASSQDQGRTPLHF. The sequence links TRBV4-3 to TRBJ1-6; the D gene is possibly TRBD1, with 5 bases matching. Reading the germline V gene gives CDR1 LGHNA and CDR2 YSLEER. V is clipped by 0 bases and J by 13 bases, and the sequence between their germline boundaries is 13 bases long. The CDR3 goes from the cysteine to the phenylalanine over 14 residues. The entry retains the CDR3 DNA only, 42 bases that are in frame from base 1.